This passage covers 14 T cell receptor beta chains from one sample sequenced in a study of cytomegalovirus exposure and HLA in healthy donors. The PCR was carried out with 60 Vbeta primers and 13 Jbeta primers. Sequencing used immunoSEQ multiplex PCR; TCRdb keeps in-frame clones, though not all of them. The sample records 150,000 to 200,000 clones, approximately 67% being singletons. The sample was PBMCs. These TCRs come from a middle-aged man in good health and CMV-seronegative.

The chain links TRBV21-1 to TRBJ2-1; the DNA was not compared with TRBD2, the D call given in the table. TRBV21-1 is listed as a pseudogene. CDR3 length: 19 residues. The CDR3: CASSTGTSGGGLAHSEQFF. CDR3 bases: TGTGCCAGCAGCACCGGGACTAGCGGGGGTGGTTTGGCTCATTCGGAGCAGTTCTTC.

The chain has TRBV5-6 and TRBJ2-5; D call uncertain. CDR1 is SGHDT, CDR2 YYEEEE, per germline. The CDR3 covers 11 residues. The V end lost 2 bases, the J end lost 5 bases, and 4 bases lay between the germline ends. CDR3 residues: CASSFRETQYF. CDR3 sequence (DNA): TGTGCCAGCAGCTTCCGGGAGACCCAGTACTTC.

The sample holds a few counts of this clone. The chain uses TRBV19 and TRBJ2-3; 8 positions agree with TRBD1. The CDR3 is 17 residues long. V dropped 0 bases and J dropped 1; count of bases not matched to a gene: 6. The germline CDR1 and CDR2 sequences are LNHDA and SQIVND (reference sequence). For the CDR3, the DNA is TGTGCCAGTAGTATAGATCCGACAGGGGTGGGCACAGATACGCAGTATTTT. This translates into CASSIDPTGVGTDTQYF. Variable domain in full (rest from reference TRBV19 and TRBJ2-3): DGGITQSPKYLFRKEGQNVTLSCEQNLNHDAMYWYRQDPGQGLRLIYYSQIVNDFQKGDIAEGYSVSREKKESFPLTVTSAQKNPTAFYLCASSIDPTGVGTDTQYFGPGTRLTVL.

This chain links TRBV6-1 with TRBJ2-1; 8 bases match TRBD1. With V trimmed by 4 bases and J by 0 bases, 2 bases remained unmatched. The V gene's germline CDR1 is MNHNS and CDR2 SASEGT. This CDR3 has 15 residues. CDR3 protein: CASSVDRGSYNEQFF. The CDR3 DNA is TGTGCCAGCAGTGTTGACAGGGGCTCCTACAATGAGCAGTTCTTC.

The CDR3 DNA sequence: TGCGCCAGCAGCCCACAGGGTAATATTGAGACCCAGTACTTC. It is translated as CASSPQGNIETQYF. This rearrangement joins TRBV5-1 to TRBJ2-5, with D possibly TRBD1 on 6 matching bases. The V gene's germline CDR1 is SGHRS and CDR2 YFSETQ. The V end was cut by 4 bases, the J end by 5 bases, with 15 bases between. The CDR3 covers 14 residues.

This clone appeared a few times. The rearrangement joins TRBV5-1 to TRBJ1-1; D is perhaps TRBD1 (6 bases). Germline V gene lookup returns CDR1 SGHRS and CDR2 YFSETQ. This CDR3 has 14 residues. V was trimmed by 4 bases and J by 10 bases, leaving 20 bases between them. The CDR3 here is CASSHRDQSAGAFF. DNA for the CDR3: TGCGCCAGCAGCCACAGGGACCAATCCGCCGGAGCTTTCTTT.

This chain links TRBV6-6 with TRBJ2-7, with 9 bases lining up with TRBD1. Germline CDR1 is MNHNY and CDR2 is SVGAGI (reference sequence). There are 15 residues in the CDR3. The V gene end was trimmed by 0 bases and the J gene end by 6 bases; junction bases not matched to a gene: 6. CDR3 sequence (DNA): TGTGCCAGCAGTTACTCGTCTGGACAGGGGAGCGAGCAGTACTTC. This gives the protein CASSYSSGQGSEQYF.

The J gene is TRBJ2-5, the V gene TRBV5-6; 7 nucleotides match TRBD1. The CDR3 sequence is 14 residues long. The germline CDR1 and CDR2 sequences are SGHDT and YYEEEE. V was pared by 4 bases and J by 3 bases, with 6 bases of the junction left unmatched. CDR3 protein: CASSHAGTEETQYF. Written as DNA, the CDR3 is TGTGCCAGCAGCCACGCCGGGACAGAAGAGACCCAGTACTTC.

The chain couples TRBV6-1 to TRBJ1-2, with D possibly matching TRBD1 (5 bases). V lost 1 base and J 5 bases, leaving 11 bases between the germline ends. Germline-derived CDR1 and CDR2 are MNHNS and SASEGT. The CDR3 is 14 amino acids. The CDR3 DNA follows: TGTGCCAGCAGTGAAGTGACAGCCCTATATGGCTACACCTTC. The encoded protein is CASSEVTALYGYTF.

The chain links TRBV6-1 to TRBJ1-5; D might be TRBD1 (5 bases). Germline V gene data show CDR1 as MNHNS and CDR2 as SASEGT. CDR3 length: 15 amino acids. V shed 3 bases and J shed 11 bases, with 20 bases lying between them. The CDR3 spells CASSDTGRAFGSQHF. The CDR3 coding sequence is TGTGCCAGCAGTGATACCGGCAGGGCCTTCGGTTCCCAGCATTTT.

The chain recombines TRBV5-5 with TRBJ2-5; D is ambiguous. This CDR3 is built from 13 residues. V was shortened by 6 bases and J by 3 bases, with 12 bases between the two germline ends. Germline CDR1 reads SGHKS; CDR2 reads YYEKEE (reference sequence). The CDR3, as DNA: TGTGCCAGCATCCCCCAGGCAAAAGAGACCCAGTACTTC. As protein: CASIPQAKETQYF.

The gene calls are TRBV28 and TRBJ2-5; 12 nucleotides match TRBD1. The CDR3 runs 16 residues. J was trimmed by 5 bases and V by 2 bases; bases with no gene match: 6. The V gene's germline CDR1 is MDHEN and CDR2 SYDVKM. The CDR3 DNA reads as TGTGCCAGCAGTTTAGGGGGACAGGGGGCCCTGGAGACCCAGTACTTC. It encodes CASSLGGQGALETQYF.

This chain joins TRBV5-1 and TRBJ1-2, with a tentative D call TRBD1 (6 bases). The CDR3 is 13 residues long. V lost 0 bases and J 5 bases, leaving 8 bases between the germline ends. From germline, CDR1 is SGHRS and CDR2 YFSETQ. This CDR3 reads CASSLDRAYGYTF. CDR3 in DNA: TGCGCCAGCAGCTTGGACAGGGCTTATGGCTACACCTTC.

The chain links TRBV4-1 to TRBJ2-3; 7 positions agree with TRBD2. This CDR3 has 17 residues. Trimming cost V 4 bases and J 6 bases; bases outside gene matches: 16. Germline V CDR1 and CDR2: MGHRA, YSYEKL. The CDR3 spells CASSLKGSGPIADTQYF. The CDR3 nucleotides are TGCGCCAGCAGCCTGAAGGGTAGCGGGCCAATCGCGGATACGCAGTATTTT.